These T cell receptor beta chains were read from a single sample in a study of early T cells in non-severe SARS-CoV-2 infection. TCRdb recomputed calls from the 5' RACE reads with MiXCR, one row per CDR3 protein. Of some 38,000 distinct CDR3 sequences in the sample, approximately 4.1% were seen once. Sequenced input: whole blood. The source of these receptors is an adult who was a healthcare worker with PCR-confirmed SARS-CoV-2 infection or an uninfected control (not recorded which). The CDR3 runs from the conserved cysteine through the conserved F or W. The D gene is left open where the match is weak.

d_call cdr3_length j_call v_call cdr3_aa
TRBD1 16 TRBJ2-1 TRBV4-3 CASSPDRGFIYNEQFF
TRBD1 16 TRBJ2-1 TRBV5-4 CASDRCLTGRSNEQFF
TRBD1 14 TRBJ2-4 TRBV7-9 CASSPGQGKNIQYF
NA 13 TRBJ2-7 TRBV3-1 CASSQGVGLEAYF
NA 16 TRBJ2-3 TRBV7-2 CASSLDSGVQSDTQYF
NA 15 TRBJ1-6 TRBV3-1 CASRERGAGNSPLHF
NA 15 TRBJ1-2 TRBV7-6 CASSPTNSGAYGYTF
NA 17 TRBJ2-2 TRBV24-1 CATSDQTPQLNTGELFF
NA 15 TRBJ1-1 TRBV14 CASSQRSQVNTEAFF
NA 14 TRBJ2-4 TRBV20-1 CSARDSGTVDIQYF
TRBD2 17 TRBJ2-1 TRBV19 CASSIPLLAGGANEQFF
TRBD2 15 TRBJ2-1 TRBV19 CASSGRTSGYNEQFF
NA 12 TRBJ2-3 TRBV29-1 CSSGGGTDTQYF
TRBD2 14 TRBJ2-7 TRBV29-1 CSVELAGTFDEQYF
NA 13 TRBJ2-5 TRBV7-9 CASSPRAQETQYF
NA 15 TRBJ1-6 TRBV12-3/TRBV12-4 CASSFRSGPNSPLHF
NA 13 TRBJ1-1 TRBV3-1 CASSPHFRAEAFF
TRBD2 15 TRBJ2-1 TRBV7-2 CASSLAGLDYNEQFF
NA 15 TRBJ1-4 TRBV5-1 CASSLAGAANEKLFF
TRBD2 18 TRBJ2-1 TRBV3-1 CASSQEGTSGRRGREQFF
NA 14 TRBJ2-3 TRBV4-2 CASSQFRNTDTQYF
NA 13 TRBJ2-4 TRBV29-1 CSAQLLAKNIQYF
NA 14 TRBJ1-5 TRBV11-2 CASSSQGGNQPQHF
NA 15 TRBJ2-5 TRBV29-1 CSVVGQLGWGETQYF
NA 14 TRBJ2-7 TRBV27 CASSSAGRTYEQYF
TRBD2 16 TRBJ2-2 TRBV7-8 CASSLRTSSNTGELFF
TRBD2 16 TRBJ2-1 TRBV24-1 CATSDSALADINEQFF
TRBD2 14 TRBJ2-1 TRBV5-1 CASSSGLAENEQFF
TRBD1 14 TRBJ2-5 TRBV4-1 CASSQTPRGETQYF
TRBD2 17 TRBJ2-1 TRBV25-1 CATTPPTLAGRKNEQFF
NA 15 TRBJ1-4 TRBV3-1 CASSLRTSVNEKLFF
NA 16 TRBJ1-4 TRBV2 CASSEALGSVVEKLFF
TRBD2 19 TRBJ2-3 TRBV4-2 CASSHEGLAGRPNTDTQYF
NA 15 TRBJ2-3 TRBV7-2 CASRLRSRNTDTQYF
NA 13 TRBJ2-1 TRBV19 CASSIMGIGEQFF
TRBD2 15 TRBJ2-1 TRBV5-1 CASSTTSLSYNEQFF
NA 16 TRBJ2-1 TRBV6-2/TRBV6-3 CASSYSVTVSYNEQFF
TRBD1 13 TRBJ1-1 TRBV29-1 CSGGQGQNTEAFF
TRBD1 22 TRBJ1-5 TRBV6-2/TRBV6-3 CASSYSTDRGPLDARVSQPQHF
TRBD1 16 TRBJ1-1 TRBV3-1 CASSNWDRETNTEAFF
NA 16 TRBJ2-7 TRBV7-6 CASSLAVGRLGYEQYF
NA 15 TRBJ1-5 TRBV7-8 CASSLEGAGNQPQHF
NA 16 TRBJ1-4 TRBV4-1 CASSQGPLGGSEKLFF
NA 15 TRBJ1-1 TRBV20-1 CSARSRLQQNTEAFF
TRBD1 14 TRBJ2-7 TRBV28 CASSPAGTDYEQYF
NA 8 TRBJ1-1 TRBV28 CASVLAFF
NA 17 TRBJ2-1 TRBV12-3/TRBV12-4 CASILEGAGKPYNEQFF
NA 12 TRBJ1-1 TRBV6-5 CASSYSGAEAFF
NA 16 TRBJ1-3 TRBV7-2 CASSLELEGSGNTIYF
TRBD2 19 TRBJ2-5 TRBV6-2/TRBV6-3 CASSYVRASGRALRETQYF